This entry lists 20 T cell receptor beta chains sequenced from one sample in a study of early T cells in non-severe SARS-CoV-2 infection (dated by TCRdb to the early 2020s). The receptor library was made with 5' RACE. The run used a NextSeq 500. Through fastp at Q25 and MiXCR, TCRdb rebuilt clones from the public reads, retaining in-frame beta chains. Records with the same CDR3 protein are collapsed into one entry carrying the most frequent genes and DNA. The sample records 55,000 to 75,000 distinct CDR3 sequences, 8% to 10% of which are singletons. Roughly 15% of the sample comes from the top ten. Material: whole blood, obtained at baseline. These receptor sequences come from an adult who was a healthcare worker with PCR-confirmed SARS-CoV-2 infection or an uninfected control (not recorded which).

This clonotype was seen repeatedly, ten times or more. The chain uses TRBV20-1 and TRBJ2-7, with 10 bases lining up with TRBD2. There are 15 residues in the CDR3. Trimming cost V 4 bases and J 1 base; bases outside gene matches: 7. The germline V gene has CDR1 DFQATT and CDR2 SNEGSKA (reference sequence). CDR3 loop: CSAITLAGVSYEQYF. CDR3 sequence (DNA): TGCAGTGCTATTACCCTAGCGGGGGTTTCCTACGAGCAGTACTTC.

In its sample, this clonotype is medium-sized (0.01 to 0.1%). The genes are TRBV7-9 and TRBJ2-7; TRBD2 agrees at 7 bases. Germline V CDR1 and CDR2: SEHNR, FQNEAQ (reference sequence). The J segment lost 2 bases and the V segment lost 4 bases, leaving 2 bases of the junction unmatched. The CDR3 spans 13 residues. CDR3 sequence (DNA): TGTGCCAGCAGCTCGGGGAGGGCCTACGAGCAGTACTTC. This gives the protein CASSSGRAYEQYF.

The chain uses TRBV6-1 and TRBJ2-5, with D possibly matching TRBD1 (5 bases). Germline values: CDR1 MNHNS, CDR2 SASEGT. The CDR3 spans 15 residues. The germline V and J ends were trimmed by 1 base and 7 bases, with 16 bases remaining between them. This CDR3 reads CASSEVGQGRGTQYF. The CDR3 bases are TGTGCCAGCAGTGAAGTGGGCCAGGGAAGGGGGACCCAGTACTTC.

As for this clonotype: This clone may be a read error of a much larger clone one base away. The conserved phenylalanine or tryptophan is not found at the CDR3 terminus, so this likely reflects a read error. The V and J genes are TRBV6-2 or TRBV6-3 and TRBJ2-3; D gene ambiguous. CDR1 MNHEY and CDR2 SVGEGT come from the germline V gene. CDR3 length: 14 amino acids. V shed 7 bases and J shed 4 bases, with 15 bases lying between them. CDR3 nucleotide sequence: TGTGCCAGCACCCCCCGAGCTACGGCAGATACGCAGTATTCT. Its protein product is CASTPRATADTQYS.

This clonotype appeared many times. The CDR3 DNA follows: TGTGCCAGCAGGGGTGGGACTGCAAAGGGGGAGCAGTACTTC. Translation gives CASRGGTAKGEQYF. The chain joins TRBV25-1 to TRBJ2-7; tentatively, D is TRBD2 (6 bases). The CDR3 totals 14 residues. CDR1 is MGHDK and CDR2 is SYGVNS in the germline V gene. V lost 6 bases, J lost 7 bases, and 19 bases lay in between.

This rearrangement joins TRBV4-1 to TRBJ1-5; D is unresolved. The V end lost 5 bases, the J end lost 2 bases, and 10 bases lay between the germline ends. CDR3 length equals 14 residues. Per germline, CDR1 MGHRA and CDR2 YSYEKL. DNA for the CDR3: TGCGCCAGCAGCGTGTATGCCGGCAATCAGCCCCAGCATTTT. This codes for CASSVYAGNQPQHF.

This clonotype was seen many times. J is TRBJ2-1 and V is TRBV11-2, with TRBD2 as a possible D gene (5 bases). This CDR3 comprises 19 residues. CDR1 and CDR2 (germline): SGHAT, FQNNGV. The germline V and J ends were trimmed by 5 bases and 2 bases, with 25 bases remaining between them. DNA for the CDR3: TGTGCCAGCAGCGGAGGTCCCTCTTTCGACCCCTCCCCCTACAATGAGCAGTTCTTC. Its protein is CASSGGPSFDPSPYNEQFF.

This clonotype occurred many times. The rearrangement joins TRBV11-2 to TRBJ2-5; unclear D gene. This CDR3 spans 12 amino acids. Trimming took off 4 bases at V and 2 bases at J, with 5 bases between the two ends. CDR1 SGHAT and CDR2 FQNNGV come from the germline V gene. CDR3 protein: CASSSGQETQYF. Here the CDR3 DNA reads TGTGCCAGCAGCTCGGGTCAAGAGACCCAGTACTTC. The full variable domain, its missing parts supplied by reference TRBV11-2 and TRBJ2-5, is EAGVAQSPRYKIIEKRQSVAFWCNPISGHATLYWYQQILGQGPKLLIQFQNNGVVDDSQLPKDRFSAERLKGVDSTLKIQPAKLEDSAVYLCASSSGQETQYFGPGTRLLVL.

In its sample, this clonotype was seen many times. J is TRBJ2-7 and V is TRBV7-9; D uncertain. The germline gives CDR1 SEHNR, CDR2 FQNEAQ (reference sequence). The ends were cut back, 1 base at V and 5 bases at J, with 15 bases in the middle. The CDR3 contains 15 residues. This CDR3 reads CASSLGGGRGNEQYF. The CDR3 nucleotides read TGTGCCAGCAGCTTAGGAGGCGGACGCGGAAACGAGCAGTACTTC.

This clonotype has at least ten counts. The rearrangement joins TRBV27 to TRBJ1-5; D is undetermined. Germline values: CDR1 MNHEY, CDR2 SMNVEV (reference sequence). V lost 2 bases, J lost 0 bases, and 8 bases lay in between. The length of the CDR3 is 15 residues. The CDR3 DNA is TGTGCCAGCAGTTTAAAGAGGGATAGCAATCAGCCCCAGCATTTT. Translating gives CASSLKRDSNQPQHF.

This clonotype was counted many times. V usage is TRBV2 and J usage is TRBJ2-5, with 7 bases lining up with TRBD1. This CDR3 contains 14 residues. Per germline, CDR1 SNHLY and CDR2 FYNNEI. V lost 7 bases to trimming and J lost 4 bases; unmatched junction nucleotides: 9. The CDR3 DNA is TGTGCCAGCATGGGACAGACTTTACGAGAGACCCAGTACTTC. It encodes CASMGQTLRETQYF.

This clonotype occurred many times. This chain uses TRBV11-2 with TRBJ2-5, with D hard to call. V lost 5 bases and J 1 base, leaving 11 bases between the germline ends. Germline lookup yields CDR1 SGHAT and CDR2 FQNNGV. The CDR3 totals 14 residues. DNA for the CDR3: TGTGCCAGCAGCCACAGACACCTCCAAGAGACCCAGTACTTC. This codes for CASSHRHLQETQYF.

In this sample, this clonotype turned up many times. The chain is built from TRBV4-2 and TRBJ2-1; TRBD2 agrees at 8 bases. The CDR3 has 14 residues. In germline, CDR1 is LGHNA, CDR2 YNFKEQ. V shed 4 bases and J 15 bases; nucleotides not matched to a gene: 14. The CDR3 DNA reads as TGTGCCAGCAGCCCTATAGCGGGAACCCCCCCGGGGTTCTTC. Its translation is CASSPIAGTPPGFF.

This clonotype appeared many times. The rearrangement joins TRBV29-1 to TRBJ2-3; no reliable D call. The V and J ends lost 5 bases and 1 base respectively, with 7 bases between them. From germline, CDR1 is SQVTM and CDR2 ANQGSEA. This CDR3 is built from 12 residues. CDR3 sequence: CSVYEGTDTQYF. The CDR3 DNA reads as TGCAGCGTTTACGAGGGCACAGATACGCAGTATTTT.

Turning to this clonotype: A read error is possible here, since a much larger clone lies one base away. The chain joins TRBV29-1 to TRBJ2-1; D call uncertain. Germline-derived CDR1 and CDR2 are SQVTM and ANQGSEA. V was pared by 4 bases and J by 5 bases, with 6 bases between. The CDR3 is made up of 11 amino acids. The CDR3 loop reads CSVVKNNEQFF. The CDR3 nucleotides read TGCAGCGTTGTAAAGAACAATGAGCAGTTCTTC.

At least ten counts were recorded for this clonotype. The V and J genes are TRBV20-1 and TRBJ2-1, with 7 positions matching TRBD1. The CDR3 is 12 residues long. In germline, CDR1 is DFQATT, CDR2 SNEGSKA (reference sequence). J lost 9 bases, V lost 3 bases, and 5 bases had no gene match. CDR3 amino acids: CSARTGTAEQFF. DNA for the CDR3: TGCAGTGCTAGGACCGGGACAGCTGAGCAGTTCTTC.

The chain joins TRBV6-1 to TRBJ2-4; the D gene is possibly TRBD2 (7 bases). The CDR3 is made up of 15 amino acids. Per the germline V gene, CDR1 is MNHNS and CDR2 is SASEGT. Trimming took 2 bases from V and 8 from J, leaving 16 bases between them. Here the CDR3 DNA reads TGTGCCAGCAGTGAATGGGGGGGCCGTGGGTACATTCAGTACTTC. Translated: CASSEWGGRGYIQYF.

This sequence joins TRBV29-1 and TRBJ2-3; D uncertain. CDR3 length: 13 residues. Trimming pared 4 bases from V and 4 bases from J, leaving 12 bases between. CDR1 and CDR2 (germline): SQVTM, ANQGSEA. CDR3 DNA sequence: TGCAGCGTTGCTCTCATCCGGGCAGATACGCAGTATTTT. Translated: CSVALIRADTQYF.

This clonotype was seen more than once but under ten times. This sequence joins TRBV7-6 and TRBJ2-5; 9 bases are shared with TRBD2. The V gene end was trimmed by 5 bases and the J gene end by 2 bases; junction bases not matched to a gene: 3. Germline-derived CDR1 and CDR2 are SGHVS and FNYEAQ. CDR3 length equals 14 residues. The CDR3 loop reads CASSPSGTQETQYF. CDR3 nucleotides: TGTGCCAGCAGCCCTAGCGGGACGCAAGAGACCCAGTACTTC.

This clonotype came up many times. J is TRBJ1-3 and V is TRBV27; D perhaps matches TRBD1 (5 bases). The length of the CDR3 is 15 residues. Germline lookup yields CDR1 MNHEY and CDR2 SMNVEV (reference sequence). V lost 7 bases, J lost 0 bases, and 13 bases lay in between. CDR3 sequence: CASKLDRSSGNTIYF. CDR3 nucleotides: TGTGCCAGCAAGCTAGACAGAAGCTCTGGAAACACCATATATTTT.